This T cell receptor beta chain was sequenced during a study of tumor-infiltrating lymphocytes in primary liver carcinoma. Details on this clonotype: What it binds is unknown.

TCR beta cDNA came from about 0.55 ug total RNA, primed with a constant-region primer. Libraries of TCR beta came from three nested multiplex PCR rounds with slightly modified ARM-PCR. The two initial PCR rounds, about 9 cycles each, used TRBV1-TRBV30 forward and C-beta reverse primers. TCRdb processed the multiplex PCR reads anew with MiXCR; each CDR3 protein has one entry. This sample has 90,000 to 110,000 distinct CDR3 sequences, with roughly 80% found just once. From germline, CDR1 is SGHNT and CDR2 YYREEE (reference sequence). Trimming pared 4 bases from V and 7 bases from J, leaving 21 bases between. The CDR3 sequence is 15 residues long. The study co-extracted DNA and RNA from about 20-30 mg of unsorted bulk tissue. Study results and limitations: Only about 7-24% of top clones showed up in all five tumor regions.

The receptor was isolated from a man in his forties with primary liver carcinoma and hepatitis B virus infection. The sequenced sample was liver tumor tissue from sampling region 3. Subset specified: tumor region T3, left-lateral pole. This rearrangement joins TRBV5-4 to TRBJ2-7, with no clear D. This CDR3 reads CASSPTGTEINEQYF. As DNA, the CDR3 is TGTGCCAGCAGCCCAACCGGAACAGAGATCAATGAGCAGTACTTC.